A single sample is the source of the 5 T cell receptor beta chains below, sequenced in a study of blood T cell repertoires in COVID-19. Only in-frame clones appear in the TCRdb table, and some are missing; sequencing was by immunoSEQ multiplex PCR. The sample holds 160,000 or so clones, more than 80% seen once. The sample consisted of peripheral blood. The receptors here all came from a man in his 60s with acute or convalescent COVID-19.

The V gene is TRBV9, the J gene TRBJ1-6; D not resolved. V was cut by 0 bases and J by 5 bases, with 6 bases left in between. The CDR3 consists of 14 residues. CDR1 and CDR2 (germline): SGDLS, YYNGEE. The CDR3 loop is CASSVETNNSPLHF. The CDR3 DNA follows: TGTGCCAGCAGCGTAGAGACAAATAATTCACCCCTCCACTTT.

This clone has only one observation. At one boundary the junction diverges from the germline segment, which might be a read error. The V call is TRBV7-9, the J call TRBJ1-2; a weak D match, TRBD1 (6 bases). The germline CDR1 and CDR2 sequences are SEHNR and FQNEAQ (reference sequence). This CDR3 contains 11 residues. The CDR3 here is CASSPQGRFLF. Here the CDR3 DNA reads TGTGCCAGCAGCCCCCAGGGGAGATTCCTATTC.

This chain uses TRBV5-1 with TRBJ2-5, with 7 bases identical to TRBD1. Germline assignment: CDR1 SGHRS and CDR2 YFSETQ. After removal of 1 base from V and 3 bases from J, the junction contained 24 bases not matched to a gene. The CDR3 has 21 residues. CDR3 region: CASSLPLTGPALDKPEETQYF. CDR3 DNA: TGCGCCAGCAGCTTGCCCCTGACAGGGCCCGCCTTAGATAAACCGGAAGAGACCCAGTACTTC.

J is TRBJ2-2 and V is TRBV5-1; D gene ambiguous. The CDR3 covers 14 residues. Germline V gene lookup returns CDR1 SGHRS and CDR2 YFSETQ. V was cut by 0 bases and J by 4 bases, with 7 bases left in between. The CDR3 DNA reads as TGCGCCAGCAGCTTGGACAGATTCACCGGGGAGCTGTTTTTT. Its translation: CASSLDRFTGELFF.

The CDR3: CASSWDRDSPLHF. The CDR3 DNA follows: TGCGCCAGCAGTTGGGACAGAGATTCACCCCTCCACTTT. This chain links TRBV10-2 with TRBJ1-6, with 7 bases aligning to TRBD1. The CDR3 totals 13 residues. Germline trimming cut 5 bases from V and 8 bases from J; bases unmatched to any gene: 3. CDR1 is WSHSY and CDR2 is SAAADI in the germline V gene.